What follows are 5 T cell receptor beta chains derived from one specimen sequenced in a study of blood T cells in healthy people across ages. Through a sample-barcoded 5' primer and a J-beta primer mix, a second PCR was run for roughly 6 to 11 cycles. TCRdb ran MiXCR on the 5' RACE reads and lists one entry per CDR3 protein. The sample records roughly 2 million distinct CDR3 sequences, 49% being singletons. Sequenced material: blood. These TCRs come from a woman aged 40 to 49 in good health.

A few counts support this clonotype. The CDR3 loop reads CASSLGSGLSNEQFF. For the CDR3, the DNA is TGCGCCAGCAGCTTGGGGTCAGGGCTAAGCAATGAGCAGTTCTTC. The chain couples TRBV5-1 to TRBJ2-1; maybe TRBD1 (5 bases). V was shortened by 0 bases and J by 6 bases, with 13 bases between the two germline ends. CDR1 SGHRS and CDR2 YFSETQ come from the germline V gene. The CDR3 loop spans 15 amino acids.

This clonotype showed up just once. This chain links TRBV12-3 or TRBV12-4 with TRBJ1-5, with D possibly TRBD1 on 6 matching bases. V lost 6 bases to trimming and J lost 0 bases, with 12 bases between them. This CDR3 has 15 residues. As DNA, the CDR3 is TGTGCCAGCAGACAGGGCCGGGCTAGCAATCAGCCCCAGCATTTT. This codes for CASRQGRASNQPQHF.

The chain is built from TRBV6-2 or TRBV6-3 and TRBJ2-5; D might be TRBD1 (6 bases). Trimming pared 5 bases from V and 3 bases from J, leaving 13 bases between. From germline, CDR1 is MNHEY and CDR2 SVGEGT. The CDR3 length is 14 residues. DNA for the CDR3: TGTGCCAGCAGTGAGGGACAACGGAAAGAGACCCAGTACTTC. Protein: CASSEGQRKETQYF.

Regarding this clonotype: One end of the junction is discordant with germline, which a read error may explain. The genes are TRBV7-8 and TRBJ1-2; possibly TRBD1 for D (5 bases). Germline V gene sequence: CDR1 SGHVS, CDR2 FQNEAQ. The CDR3 has 13 amino acids. The CDR3 nucleotides read TGTGCCAGCAGCGTAGCCAGGGACTATGGCTACACCTTC. The encoded protein is CASSVARDYGYTF.

The chain couples TRBV5-1 to TRBJ1-1; 9 bases are shared with TRBD1. Germline CDR1 and CDR2: SGHRS and YFSETQ. J was trimmed by 0 bases and V by 0 bases; bases with no gene match: 3. This CDR3 region has 16 residues. CDR3 region: CASSLEGTGLNTEAFF. The CDR3 DNA follows: TGCGCCAGCAGCTTGGAAGGGACAGGGCTGAACACTGAAGCTTTCTTT.